What follows describes a single T cell receptor (beta chain). Cells designated naive CD8 were CD45RO-negative and were positively selected for CCR7, with terminally differentiated effector memory CD45RA+ cells excluded. Sorted-subset replicate PCRs used 150 to 200 ng of genomic DNA. This amount corresponded to some 32,000 T cell genomes. Using immunoSEQ multiplex PCR, the repertoire was profiled, and TCRdb retains in-frame clones only, with some absent. The sample contains 650,000 to 800,000 clones, 92% of which appear only once. The data originate from a study of shared clonotypes between healthy human individuals. The germline gives CDR1 SGHNT, CDR2 YENEEA. This CDR3 is built from 16 residues. J gave up 5 bases and V 4 bases, and 7 bases lay outside the gene matches.

This receptor was obtained from a man aged 25-40 years in good health. The sample was naive CD8+ T cells sorted from blood. This chain links TRBV11-3 with TRBJ2-7; TRBD2 matches 14 bases. The CDR3, as DNA: TGTGCCAGCAGCTCCACAGGACTAGCGGGAGGTGACGAGCAGTACTTC. This sequence encodes CASSSTGLAGGDEQYF. The variable domain in full, with the rest retrieved from reference TRBV11-3 and TRBJ2-7, is EAGVVQSPRYKIIEKKQPVAFWCNPISGHNTLYWYLQNLGQGPELLIRYENEEAVDDSQLPKDRFSAERLKGVDSTLKIQPAELGDSAVYLCASSSTGLAGGDEQYFGPGTRLTVT.